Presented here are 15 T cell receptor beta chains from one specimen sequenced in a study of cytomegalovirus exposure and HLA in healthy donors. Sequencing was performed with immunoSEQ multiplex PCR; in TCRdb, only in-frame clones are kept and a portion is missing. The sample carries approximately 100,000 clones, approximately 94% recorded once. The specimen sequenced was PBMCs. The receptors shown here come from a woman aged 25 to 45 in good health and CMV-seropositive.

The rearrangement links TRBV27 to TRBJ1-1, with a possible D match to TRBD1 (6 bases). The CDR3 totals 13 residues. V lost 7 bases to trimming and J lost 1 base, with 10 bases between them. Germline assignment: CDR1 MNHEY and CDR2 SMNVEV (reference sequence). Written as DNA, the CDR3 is TGTGCCAGCAAGGGACACCCGAACACTGAAGCTTTCTTT. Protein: CASKGHPNTEAFF.

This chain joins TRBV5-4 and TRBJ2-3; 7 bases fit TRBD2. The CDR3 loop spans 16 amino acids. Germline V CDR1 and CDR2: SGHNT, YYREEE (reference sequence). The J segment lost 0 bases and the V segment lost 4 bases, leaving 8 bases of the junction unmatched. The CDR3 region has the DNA TGTGCCAGCAGCCTGGATAGCGGGTCTAGCACAGATACGCAGTATTTT. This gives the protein CASSLDSGSSTDTQYF.

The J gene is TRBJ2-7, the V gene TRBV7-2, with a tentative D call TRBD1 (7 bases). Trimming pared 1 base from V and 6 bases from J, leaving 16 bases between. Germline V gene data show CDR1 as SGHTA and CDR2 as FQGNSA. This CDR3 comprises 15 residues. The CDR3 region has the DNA TGTGCCAGCAGCTTAGAGGGTGGTCAGGGGGGCGAGCAGTACTTC. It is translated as CASSLEGGQGGEQYF.

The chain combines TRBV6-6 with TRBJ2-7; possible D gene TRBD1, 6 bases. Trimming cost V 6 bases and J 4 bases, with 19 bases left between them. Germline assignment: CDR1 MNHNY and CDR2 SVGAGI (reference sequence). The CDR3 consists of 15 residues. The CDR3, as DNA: TGTGCCAGCAGCCAATCCGATTTTAGGGGGTACGAGCAGTACTTC. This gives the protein CASSQSDFRGYEQYF.

In nucleotides, the CDR3 is TGTGCCAGCAGGCCGGGACAGAGGAATCAGCCCCAGCATTTT. It translates to CASRPGQRNQPQHF. The genes are TRBV6-5 and TRBJ1-5; 7 positions agree with TRBD1. The V gene's germline CDR1 is MNHEY and CDR2 SVGAGI. V lost 6 bases and J lost 4; bases outside the gene matches: 6. The length of the CDR3 is 14 residues.

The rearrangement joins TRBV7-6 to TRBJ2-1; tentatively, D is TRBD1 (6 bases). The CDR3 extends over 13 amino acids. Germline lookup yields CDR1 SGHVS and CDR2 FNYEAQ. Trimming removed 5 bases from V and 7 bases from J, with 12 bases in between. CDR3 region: CASSPTGVNEQFF. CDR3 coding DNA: TGTGCCAGCAGCCCGACAGGCGTGAATGAGCAGTTCTTC. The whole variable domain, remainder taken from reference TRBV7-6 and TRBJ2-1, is GAGVSQSPRYKVTKRGQDVALRCDPISGHVSLYWYRQALGQGPEFLTYFNYEAQQDKSGLPNDRFSAERPEGSISTLTIQRTEQRDSAMYRCASSPTGVNEQFFGPGTRLTVL.

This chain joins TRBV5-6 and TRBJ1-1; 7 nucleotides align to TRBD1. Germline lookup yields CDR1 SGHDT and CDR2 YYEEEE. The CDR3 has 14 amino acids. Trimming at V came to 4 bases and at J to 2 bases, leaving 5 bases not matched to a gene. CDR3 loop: CASSTWDSNTEAFF. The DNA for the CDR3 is TGTGCCAGCAGCACATGGGACAGCAACACTGAAGCTTTCTTT.

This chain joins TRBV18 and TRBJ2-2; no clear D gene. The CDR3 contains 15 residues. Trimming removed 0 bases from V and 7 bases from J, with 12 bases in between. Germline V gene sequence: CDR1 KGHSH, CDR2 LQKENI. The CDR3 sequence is CASSPPNTPGGELFF. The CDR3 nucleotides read TGTGCCAGCTCACCACCGAATACTCCTGGCGGGGAGCTGTTTTTT.

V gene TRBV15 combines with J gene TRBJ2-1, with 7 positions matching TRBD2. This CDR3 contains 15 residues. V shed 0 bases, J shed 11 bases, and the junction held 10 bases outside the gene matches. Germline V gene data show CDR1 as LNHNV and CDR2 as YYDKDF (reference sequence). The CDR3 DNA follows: TGTGCCACCAGCAGAGATCGGGACTATGGGAATAAGCAGTTCTTC. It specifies CATSRDRDYGNKQFF.

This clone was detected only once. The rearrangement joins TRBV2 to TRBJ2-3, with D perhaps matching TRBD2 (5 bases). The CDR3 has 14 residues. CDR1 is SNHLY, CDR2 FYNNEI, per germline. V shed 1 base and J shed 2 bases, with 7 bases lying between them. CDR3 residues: CASSEGTLTDTQYF. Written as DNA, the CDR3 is TGTGCCAGCAGTGAAGGGACTCTCACAGATACGCAGTATTTT.

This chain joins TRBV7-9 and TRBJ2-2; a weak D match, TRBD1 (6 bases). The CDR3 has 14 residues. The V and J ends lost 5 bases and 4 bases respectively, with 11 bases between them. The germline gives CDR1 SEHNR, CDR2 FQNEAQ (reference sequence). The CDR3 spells CASSIQGPTGELFF. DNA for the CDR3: TGTGCCAGCAGCATACAGGGTCCCACCGGGGAGCTGTTTTTT.

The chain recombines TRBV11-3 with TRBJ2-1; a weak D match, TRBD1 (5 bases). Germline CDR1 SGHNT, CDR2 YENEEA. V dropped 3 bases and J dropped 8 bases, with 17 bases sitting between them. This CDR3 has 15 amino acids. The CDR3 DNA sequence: TGTGCCAGCAGCTTTGACCTTGGGGCACCCGATGAGCAGTTCTTC. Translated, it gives CASSFDLGAPDEQFF.

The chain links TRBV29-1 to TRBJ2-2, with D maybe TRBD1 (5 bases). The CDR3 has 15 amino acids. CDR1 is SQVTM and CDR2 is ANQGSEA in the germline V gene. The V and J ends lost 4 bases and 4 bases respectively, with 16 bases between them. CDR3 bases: TGCAGCGTTGTTGACAGAATACAGTCCACCGGGGAGCTGTTTTTT. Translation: CSVVDRIQSTGELFF.

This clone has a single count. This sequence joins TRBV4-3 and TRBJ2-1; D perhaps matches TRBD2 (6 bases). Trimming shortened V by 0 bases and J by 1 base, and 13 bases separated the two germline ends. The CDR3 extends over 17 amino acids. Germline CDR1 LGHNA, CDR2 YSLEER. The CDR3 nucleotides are TGCGCCAGCAGCCAAGATCTAGCGTCTGGGTCCTACAATGAGCAGTTCTTC. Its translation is CASSQDLASGSYNEQFF.

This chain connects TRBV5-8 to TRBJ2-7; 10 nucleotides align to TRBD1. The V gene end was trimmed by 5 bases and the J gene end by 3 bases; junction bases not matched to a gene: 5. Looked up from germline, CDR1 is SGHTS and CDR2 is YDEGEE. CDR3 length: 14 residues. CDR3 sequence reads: CASRRRTGGYEQYF. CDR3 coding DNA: TGTGCCAGCAGACGGAGGACAGGGGGCTACGAGCAGTACTTC.